The 27 T cell receptor beta chains reported below all come from one sample, sequenced in a study of Graves' ophthalmopathy and Graves' hyperthyroidism. Amplification of the TCR beta CDR3 regions used RNA transcripts (as template). The library came from an HTBI-primed first-round RT-PCR and a second-round multiplex PCR. Each CDR3 protein gets one entry after TCRdb re-called the multiplex PCR reads with MiXCR. Of about 480,000 distinct CDR3 sequences in the sample, around an eighth were seen once. Sequencing used blood. The receptors shown here come from a woman aged 30 to 39 with Graves' ophthalmopathy.

The sample holds many counts of this clonotype. Written as DNA, the CDR3 is TGCGCCAGCAGCTTCGGGACTAGCGGGGGGGCGCGAGAGACCCAGTACTTC. Translation gives CASSFGTSGGARETQYF. This sequence joins TRBV5-1 and TRBJ2-5; TRBD2 matches at 16 bases. The germline CDR1 and CDR2 sequences are SGHRS and YFSETQ. V lost 2 bases to trimming and J lost 4 bases; unmatched junction nucleotides: 5. The CDR3 runs to 17 residues.

The CDR3 here is CSAEGDLYEQYF. The CDR3 bases are TGCAGTGCGGAAGGGGACCTCTACGAGCAGTACTTC. The J gene is TRBJ2-7, the V gene TRBV20-1, with D perhaps assigned TRBD1 or TRBD2 (5 bases each). V dropped 6 bases and J dropped 3 bases, with 12 bases sitting between them. The V gene's germline CDR1 is DFQATT and CDR2 SNEGSKA (reference sequence). The CDR3 length is 12 residues.

This clonotype came up many times. The J gene is TRBJ1-2, the V gene TRBV5-1, with TRBD1 identical over 11 bases. Germline values: CDR1 SGHRS, CDR2 YFSETQ. The CDR3 sequence is 14 residues long. V shed 5 bases and J 5 bases; nucleotides not matched to a gene: 5. Here the CDR3 reads CASSPGQGAYGYTF. The CDR3 DNA sequence: TGCGCCAGCAGTCCAGGACAGGGGGCGTATGGCTACACCTTC. The variable domain in full, completed from reference TRBV5-1 and TRBJ1-2, reads KAGVTQTPRYLIKTRGQQVTLSCSPISGHRSVSWYQQTPGQGLQFLFEYFSETQRNKGNFPGRFSGRQFSNSRSEMNVSTLELGDSALYLCASSPGQGAYGYTFGSGTRLTVV.

Worth noting for this clonotype: A single base separates this from a much larger clone, so it may be a read error. The chain links TRBV24-1 to TRBJ2-2, with 7 nucleotides matching TRBD1. The CDR3 contains 17 residues. The germline CDR1 and CDR2 sequences are KGHDR and SFDVKD. This CDR3 is CATSDPLGGQNTGEQFF. CDR3 DNA sequence: TGTGCCACCAGTGATCCCCTAGGGGGACAGAACACCGGGGAGCAGTTTTTT.

This clonotype was seen ten or more times. The chain links TRBV6-5 to TRBJ2-5, with 10 bases aligning to TRBD2. This CDR3 has 15 residues. Trimming removed 5 bases from V and 4 bases from J; junction bases left unmatched: 7. Germline V gene sequence: CDR1 MNHEY, CDR2 SVGAGI. CDR3 bases: TGTGCCAGCAGTAACTTAGCGGGAGGCGGAGAGACCCAGTACTTC. It specifies CASSNLAGGGETQYF.

The chain employs TRBV19 and TRBJ2-4; 9 positions agree with TRBD1. CDR1 LNHDA and CDR2 SQIVND come from the germline V gene (reference sequence). Unmatched junction bases numbered 7, after V lost 5 bases and J lost 11 bases. This CDR3 contains 13 residues. DNA of the CDR3: TGTGCCAGTAGTCAAGACAGGGGGGGCGTTCAGTACTTC. This codes for CASSQDRGGVQYF.

This clonotype has at least ten counts. The V gene is TRBV19, the J gene TRBJ2-7; 9 bases are shared with TRBD1. The V segment lost 5 bases and the J segment 2 bases; nucleotides outside the gene matches: 7. Per the germline V gene, CDR1 is LNHDA and CDR2 is SQIVND (reference sequence). The CDR3 contains 15 residues. The CDR3 nucleotides read TGTGCCAGTAGTCCGGGACAGGGAGCCACCTACGAGCAGTACTTC. Translating gives CASSPGQGATYEQYF.

The gene calls are TRBV5-1 and TRBJ2-2; 12 positions agree with TRBD2. Germline V CDR1 and CDR2: SGHRS, YFSETQ. V was pared by 3 bases and J by 3 bases, with 15 bases of the junction left unmatched. The CDR3 runs 20 residues. In nucleotides, the CDR3 is TGCGCCAGCAGCTCGGTTACTAGCGGGAGGTTCGATTGGGACACCGGGGAGCTGTTTTTT. Translated, it gives CASSSVTSGRFDWDTGELFF.

This clonotype has more than one count but fewer than ten. The rearrangement uses TRBV6-1 and TRBJ1-2; 9 nucleotides agree with TRBD1. This CDR3 spans 14 amino acids. Germline values: CDR1 MNHNS, CDR2 SASEGT. V lost 6 bases to trimming and J lost 6 bases; unmatched junction nucleotides: 8. The CDR3 DNA sequence: TGTGCCAGCAGGAGGACAGGGGAGGCGGATGGCTACACCTTC. As protein: CASRRTGEADGYTF.

This clonotype was recorded at least ten times. The chain uses TRBV2 and TRBJ1-6, with D tentatively TRBD1 (6 bases). The length of the CDR3 is 13 residues. Trimming removed 7 bases at V and 5 bases at J, with 9 bases between. The germline CDR1 and CDR2 sequences are SNHLY and FYNNEI. The CDR3 DNA sequence: TGTGCCAGCACACGGACAGATAATTCACCCCTCCACTTT. Its protein product is CASTRTDNSPLHF. Drawing the rest from reference TRBV2 and TRBJ1-6, the complete variable domain is EPEVTQTPSHQVTQMGQEVILRCVPISNHLYFYWYRQILGQKVEFLVSFYNNEISEKSEIFDDQFSVERPDGSNFTLKIRSTKLEDSAMYFCASTRTDNSPLHFGNGTRLTVT.

This clonotype was counted ten times or more. The genes are TRBV19 and TRBJ1-2, with unresolved D. The CDR3 consists of 15 residues. The ends were cut back, 7 bases at V and 0 bases at J, with 15 bases in the middle. CDR1 and CDR2 from the germline V gene are LNHDA and SQIVND (reference sequence). CDR3 sequence: CASKLTPLTNYGYTF. The DNA for the CDR3 is TGTGCCAGTAAACTAACCCCTCTAACTAACTATGGCTACACCTTC.

The sample holds many counts of this clonotype. V usage is TRBV15 and J usage is TRBJ1-3, with TRBD1 matching over 12 bases. The V gene's germline CDR1 is LNHNV and CDR2 YYDKDF (reference sequence). The CDR3 has 18 amino acids. V trimming: 0 bases; J trimming: 0 bases; junction bases outside the gene matches: 3. This CDR3 is CATSRDGDRGLSGNTIYF. CDR3 sequence (DNA): TGTGCCACCAGCAGAGATGGGGACAGGGGGCTCTCTGGAAACACCATATATTTT. The full variable domain, its missing parts supplied by reference TRBV15 and TRBJ1-3, is DAMVIQNPRYQVTQFGKPVTLSCSQTLNHNVMYWYQQKSSQAPKLLFHYYDKDFNNEADTPDNFQSRRPNTSFCFLDIRSPGLGDTAMYLCATSRDGDRGLSGNTIYFGEGSWLTVV.

This clonotype was detected ten times or more. The J gene is TRBJ2-4, the V gene TRBV27; 12 bases match TRBD2. The V gene end was trimmed by 3 bases and the J gene end by 0 bases; junction bases not matched to a gene: 3. This CDR3 contains 17 residues. Germline V lookup: CDR1 MNHEY, CDR2 SMNVEV (reference sequence). Here the CDR3 DNA reads TGTGCCAGCAGTTTTGGACTAGCGGGGTTAGCCAAAAACATTCAGTACTTC. Translated: CASSFGLAGLAKNIQYF.

The chain is built from TRBV13 and TRBJ1-1; 7 nucleotides agree with TRBD1. The ends lost 4 bases at V and 4 bases at J; junction bases unmatched: 21. Germline V gene data show CDR1 as PRHDT and CDR2 as FYEKMQ (reference sequence). The CDR3 is 19 amino acids. The CDR3 sequence: CASSYVEGARRSAGTEAFF. CDR3 coding DNA: TGTGCCAGCAGCTATGTAGAGGGGGCGCGGCGGTCGGCAGGCACTGAAGCTTTCTTT. Looking up the rest from reference TRBV13 and TRBJ1-1 gives the full variable domain: AAGVIQSPRHLIKEKRETATLKCYPIPRHDTVYWYQQGPGQDPQFLISFYEKMQSDKGSIPDRFSAQQFSDYHSELNMSSLELGDSALYFCASSYVEGARRSAGTEAFFGQGTRLTVV.

There are many counts of this clonotype. The V and J genes are TRBV12-3 or TRBV12-4 and TRBJ2-5; D perhaps matches TRBD2 (7 bases). With 6 bases removed from V and 5 bases from J, the gap between germline ends came to 16 bases. The CDR3 extends over 14 amino acids. CDR3: CASSPPGGRETQYF. The CDR3 bases are TGTGCCAGCAGCCCCCCGGGGGGCCGGGAGACCCAGTACTTC.

This clonotype came up a few times. The genes are TRBV11-2 and TRBJ2-7; 8 bases match TRBD1. Germline CDR1 is SGHAT and CDR2 is FQNNGV. The CDR3 is made up of 14 amino acids. V shed 4 bases, J shed 5 bases, and the junction held 7 bases outside the gene matches. In DNA, the CDR3 is TGTGCCAGCAGCTCCCTCAGGGGGCTCCACGAGCAGTACTTC. Its protein product is CASSSLRGLHEQYF.

The gene calls are TRBV6-1 and TRBJ1-1; the D is unclear. V was clipped by 10 bases and J by 1 base, with 10 bases between them. Germline V gene lookup returns CDR1 MNHNS and CDR2 SASEGT. The CDR3 spans 12 residues. CDR3 protein: CATLGQNTEAFF. The CDR3, as DNA: TGTGCCACCCTGGGCCAGAACACTGAAGCTTTCTTT.

This clonotype was counted at least ten times. This CDR3 is CASSPPGRPYEQYF. The CDR3, as DNA: TGTGCCAGCAGTCCCCCCGGACGCCCCTACGAGCAGTACTTC. This chain connects TRBV28 to TRBJ2-7, with no clear D. Germline V lookup: CDR1 MDHEN, CDR2 SYDVKM. V dropped 5 bases and J dropped 2 bases, with 13 bases sitting between them. This CDR3 comprises 14 residues.

V gene TRBV7-7 combines with J gene TRBJ2-2, with D maybe TRBD2 (6 bases). The germline gives CDR1 SSHAT, CDR2 FNYEAQ (reference sequence). This CDR3 is 15 amino acids long. CDR3 region: CASGLGGANTGELFF. CDR3 sequence (DNA): TGTGCTAGCGGCTTAGGAGGTGCGAACACCGGGGAGCTGTTTTTT.

Concerning this clonotype itself: Compared with germline, one end of the junction differs, possibly owing to a read error. The genes are TRBV7-2 and TRBJ2-5; possibly TRBD1 for D (6 bases). CDR1 is SGHTA, CDR2 FQGNSA, per germline. There are 15 residues in the CDR3. CDR3 residues: CVSSRTGRRGETKYF. The CDR3 nucleotides read TGTGTCAGCAGTCGTACAGGGAGAAGGGGTGAGACCAAGTACTTC.

This clonotype was picked up a small number of times. The rearrangement uses TRBV7-9 and TRBJ1-2; D gene unclear. Germline CDR1 is SEHNR and CDR2 is FQNEAQ (reference sequence). V shed 1 base and J shed 8 bases, with 14 bases lying between them. There are 14 residues in the CDR3. CDR3 amino acids: CASSLGWTSGGYTF. The CDR3, as DNA: TGTGCCAGCAGCTTAGGCTGGACCAGCGGAGGCTACACCTTC.

This clonotype was seen at least ten times. At one end, the junction sequence differs from germline, possibly due to a read error. This rearrangement joins TRBV7-2 to TRBJ2-4, with no clear D. CDR1 is SGHTA, CDR2 FQGNSA, per germline. The CDR3 contains 12 residues. As DNA, the CDR3 is TGTGCCAGCAGCTTAGCCAGAAACATTCAGTACTTC. Encoded protein: CASSLARNIQYF.

There are a few counts of this clonotype. This chain joins TRBV3-1 and TRBJ1-1; TRBD1 is a possible D gene (5 bases). This CDR3 is built from 13 residues. The germline V gene has CDR1 LGHDT and CDR2 YNNKEL (reference sequence). Trimming left V 1 base short and J 4 bases short, with 7 bases between. The CDR3 nucleotides read TGTGCCAGCAGCCAAGCGGGGGTCACTGAAGCTTTCTTT. Translated, it gives CASSQAGVTEAFF.

V is TRBV3-1 and J is TRBJ1-1; D unclear. Per the germline V gene, CDR1 is LGHDT and CDR2 is YNNKEL (reference sequence). The V and J ends lost 5 bases and 6 bases respectively, with 10 bases between them. The CDR3 contains 12 residues. CDR3 region: CASSFFGSEAFF. The DNA of the CDR3 is TGTGCCAGCAGCTTCTTCGGCTCTGAAGCTTTCTTT.

This clonotype occurred many times. The rearrangement uses TRBV5-1 and TRBJ1-2; no definite D call. CDR3 length equals 15 residues. Germline values: CDR1 SGHRS, CDR2 YFSETQ. Trimming cost V 0 bases and J 0 bases, with 9 bases left between them. This chain's CDR3 is CASSLAGRTNYGYTF. CDR3 sequence (DNA): TGCGCCAGCAGCTTGGCCGGGCGAACTAACTATGGCTACACCTTC.

This rearrangement joins TRBV27 to TRBJ2-7; 7 nucleotides agree with TRBD1. J lost 3 bases, V lost 5 bases, and 7 bases had no gene match. The CDR3 covers 14 residues. Germline CDR1 and CDR2: MNHEY and SMNVEV (reference sequence). The CDR3 reads CASSPMTGSYEQYF. The CDR3 nucleotides read TGTGCCAGCAGTCCTATGACAGGGAGCTACGAGCAGTACTTC.

The sample holds many counts of this clonotype. The chain has TRBV7-8 and TRBJ1-1; TRBD1 might be the D (5 bases). This CDR3 spans 14 amino acids. The V gene lost 0 bases and the J gene lost 4 bases, with 9 bases spanning the gap. CDR1 is SGHVS and CDR2 is FQNEAQ in the germline V gene. CDR3 in amino acids: CASSLAPGGTEAFF. The DNA for the CDR3 is TGTGCCAGCAGCTTAGCCCCCGGGGGCACTGAAGCTTTCTTT.